The 5 T cell receptor beta chains presented below share a single source sample, sequenced in a study of T cell responses to AZD1222 COVID-19 vaccine. The data were produced by immunoSEQ multiplex PCR, yet TCRdb's version contains in-frame clones alone and is incomplete. The repertoire consists of roughly 35,000 clones, with 78% occurring once and the leading ten covering about 4.7%. Sequenced material: peripheral blood, taken 28 days after the second AZD1222 dose. These receptors came from an adult who received the AZD1222 COVID-19 vaccine.

This chain uses TRBV18 with TRBJ1-1; D ambiguous. The CDR3 runs 14 residues. Germline V gives CDR1 KGHSH, CDR2 LQKENI. Trimming removed 2 bases from V and 2 bases from J, with 9 bases in between. The DNA of the CDR3 is TGTGCCAGCTCACCATTACCAAGAAACACTGAAGCTTTCTTT. Its protein is CASSPLPRNTEAFF.

The V and J genes are TRBV28 and TRBJ1-5; TRBD1 might be the D (6 bases). Per germline, CDR1 MDHEN and CDR2 SYDVKM. The V and J ends lost 8 bases and 6 bases respectively, with 14 bases between them. CDR3 length: 13 residues. The CDR3 coding sequence is TGTGCCAGCGTCAGCGGGGGCATTCAGCCCCAGCATTTT. This translates into CASVSGGIQPQHF.

The CDR3 sequence is CASSPIEAIYGYTF. The CDR3 nucleotides are TGTGCCAGCAGCCCCATTGAAGCCATCTATGGCTACACCTTC. This chain uses TRBV7-8 with TRBJ1-2; unclear D gene. The V gene lost 5 bases and the J gene lost 4 bases, with 14 bases spanning the gap. CDR1 and CDR2 from the germline V gene are SGHVS and FQNEAQ. CDR3 length: 14 residues.

The chain combines TRBV6-1 with TRBJ1-5, with D possibly TRBD1 on 5 matching bases. This CDR3 is built from 13 residues. Between the trimmed V and J ends, which lost 3 bases and 6 bases, there was a span of 9 bases. The germline V gene encodes CDR1 MNHNS and CDR2 SASEGT. The CDR3 here is CASSEVGVQPQHF. The CDR3 DNA reads TGTGCCAGCAGTGAGGTGGGGGTTCAGCCCCAGCATTTT.

V usage is TRBV7-2 and J usage is TRBJ2-1, with TRBD2 identical over 8 bases. Trimming took 3 bases from V and 12 from J; bases not matched to a gene: 7. Per germline, CDR1 SGHTA and CDR2 FQGNSA. The CDR3 has 13 amino acids. In DNA form, the CDR3 reads TGTGCCAGCAGCTTGCCGCCGGGACTAGGGCAGTTCTTC. It encodes CASSLPPGLGQFF.